The clone carrying this T cell receptor beta chain showed up many times. What it recognizes is unknown. The junction departs from the called germline gene at one end, perhaps through a read error. This sample is part of a study of beta chain features in type 1 diabetes. Looked up from germline, CDR1 is SEHNR and CDR2 is FQNEAQ (reference sequence). CDR3 length equals 14 residues. A sort by CD45RO/CCR7/CD25/CD127/CD95/CD27 yielded CD4+ naive, central memory, regulatory and stem cell-like memory cells. Each sorted population was over 95% pure. Every isolated RNA sample was fully reverse transcribed, so sequencing captured expressed TCRB transcripts. Assay: immunoSEQ multiplex PCR; the TCRdb copy retains only in-frame clones and omits some. This table has 310,000 or so clones, roughly 8.8% appearing once. Study outcomes and limitations: TCRB CDR3s were moderately but significantly shorter in Type 1 diabetes patients in all four CD4+ subsets.

Source material: central memory CD4+ T cells from blood. This TCR was sampled from a man aged 25 to 40 with type 1 diabetes. The chain joins TRBV7-9 to TRBJ1-1; D gene uncertain. The CDR3 DNA reads as TGTGCCAGCCGCTTCAGGACGGACAACACTGAAGCTTTCTTT. The encoded protein is CASRFRTDNTEAFF.